A single sample gave rise to the 10 T cell receptor beta chains below, sequenced in a study of blood T cells in healthy people across ages. Through a sample-barcoded 5' primer and a J-beta primer mix, a second PCR was run for about 6 to 11 cycles. TCRdb redid the calling of the 5' RACE reads with MiXCR, one entry per CDR3 protein. The sample lists about 1.8 million distinct CDR3 sequences; 49% were seen once. What was sequenced was blood. Receptors were obtained from a woman aged 40-49 years in good health.

In its sample, this clonotype was seen a few times. V and J are TRBV7-2 and TRBJ2-3; TRBD2 matches 14 bases. Germline V CDR1 and CDR2: SGHTA, FQGNSA. The length of the CDR3 is 16 residues. V dropped 1 base and J dropped 5; count of bases not matched to a gene: 2. CDR3 DNA sequence: TGTGCCAGCAGCTTAGGACTAGCGGGGGGGGGAGATACGCAGTATTTT. Translated, it gives CASSLGLAGGGDTQYF. The variable domain in full, completed from reference TRBV7-2 and TRBJ2-3, reads GAGVSQSPSNKVTEKGKDVELRCDPISGHTALYWYRQSLGQGLEFLIYFQGNSAPDKSGLPSDRFSAERTGGSVSTLTIQRTQQEDSAVYLCASSLGLAGGGDTQYFGPGTRLTVL.

Concerning this clonotype itself: One end of the junction varies from germline; a read error may be responsible. This rearrangement joins TRBV20-1 to TRBJ1-2; the D gene is possibly TRBD1 (5 bases). The germline V gene encodes CDR1 DFQATT and CDR2 SNEGSKA (reference sequence). The length of the CDR3 is 16 residues. CDR3: CSAGDRMAGTNYGYTF. The CDR3 DNA is TGCAGTGCTGGAGATCGGATGGCAGGGACCAACTATGGCTACACCTTC.

The sample holds a few counts of this clonotype. The chain combines TRBV28 with TRBJ2-7; D could derive from TRBD1 or TRBD2 (5 bases each). The CDR3 consists of 12 residues. V was shortened by 6 bases and J by 5 bases, with 11 bases between the two germline ends. In germline, CDR1 is MDHEN, CDR2 SYDVKM. The CDR3 loop reads CASRRRDHEQYF. The CDR3 DNA is TGTGCCAGCAGACGTCGGGACCACGAGCAGTACTTC. The whole variable domain, remainder taken from reference TRBV28 and TRBJ2-7, is DVKVTQSSRYLVKRTGEKVFLECVQDMDHENMFWYRQDPGLGLRLIYFSYDVKMKEKGDIPEGYSVSREKKERFSLILESASTNQTSMYLCASRRRDHEQYFGPGTRLTVT.

The chain has TRBV24-1 and TRBJ2-1, with a possible D match to TRBD2 (5 bases). Trimming took 5 bases from V and 10 from J, leaving 17 bases between them. CDR1 and CDR2 (germline): KGHDR, SFDVKD. This CDR3 region has 14 residues. CDR3 amino acids: CATSGTSLRGEQFF. CDR3 bases: TGTGCCACCAGTGGAACGTCCCTCCGCGGGGAGCAGTTCTTC.

The genes are TRBV3-1 and TRBJ1-2; D is perhaps TRBD1 (5 bases). Germline loops: CDR1 LGHDT, CDR2 YNNKEL (reference sequence). The germline V and J ends were trimmed by 5 bases and 2 bases, with 9 bases remaining between them. CDR3 length: 13 residues. The CDR3 nucleotides read TGTGCCAGCAGCGAAGGGGTAAACTATGGCTACACCTTC. This sequence encodes CASSEGVNYGYTF.

This chain connects TRBV7-2 to TRBJ1-2; tentative D call: TRBD1 (5 bases). V gave up 1 base and J gave up 8 bases, with 17 bases separating them. The CDR3 loop spans 15 amino acids. The germline CDR1 and CDR2 sequences are SGHTA and FQGNSA. The CDR3 protein is CASSLVLQVRGGYTF. DNA for the CDR3: TGTGCCAGCAGCTTAGTCCTCCAGGTCCGGGGCGGCTACACCTTC.

The chain has TRBV6-5 and TRBJ2-1; either TRBD1 or TRBD2 may fit D (5 bases each). V was shortened by 7 bases and J by 6 bases, with 19 bases between the two germline ends. CDR1 and CDR2 from the germline V gene are MNHEY and SVGAGI. CDR3 length: 15 residues. In DNA form, the CDR3 reads TGTGCCAGCACCCCCAAGGGGAAGGGACCCAATGAGCAGTTCTTC. Amino acid sequence: CASTPKGKGPNEQFF.

This clonotype was seen only a few times. The chain combines TRBV6-1 with TRBJ2-3, with D possibly being TRBD2 (5 bases). Germline CDR1 is MNHNS and CDR2 is SASEGT. The CDR3 totals 13 residues. V lost 8 bases, J lost 1 base, and 10 bases lay in between. For the CDR3, the DNA is TGTGCCAGCCGAGCGAGGGGCACAGATACGCAGTATTTT. Translation gives CASRARGTDTQYF.

This clonotype was observed a few times. This chain uses TRBV6-6 with TRBJ2-5; possible D gene TRBD2, 5 bases. Judging by the DNA end, TRBJ2-7 fits better; the J call may be wrong. The germline CDR1 and CDR2 sequences are MNHNY and SVGAGI (reference sequence). CDR3 size: 14 residues. CDR3 region: CASSSVREAYEQYF. CDR3 in DNA: TGTGCCAGCAGTTCAGTGAGGGAAGCCTACGAGCAGTACTTC.

This clonotype has only a few counts. The V and J genes are TRBV4-1 and TRBJ2-5; TRBD2 aligns across 9 bases. The tail of the sequence fits TRBJ2-7 better, so the J call may be wrong. The germline V gene encodes CDR1 MGHRA and CDR2 YSYEKL. The CDR3 length is 15 residues. CDR3 DNA: TGCGCCAGCAGCCACGGGACTAGCAATTCCTACGAGCAGTACTTC. Its translation: CASSHGTSNSYEQYF.